This T cell receptor beta chain was sequenced in a study of T cells in Graves' hyperthyroidism and ophthalmopathy. Uncontrolled infection, other autoimmune disease, pregnancy and lactation each barred patients from inclusion. Note on this clonotype: Its antigen is not identified. The junction differs from germline at one of its ends, possibly a read error.

General study results and limits: Ophthalmopathy prediction by the model preceded onset by a median approximately 6.9 months.

The CDR3 is 9 residues long. The V gene's germline CDR1 is SEHNR and CDR2 FQNEAQ (reference sequence). Amplified TCR beta CDR3 regions derived from RNA transcripts. Researchers ran a first-round RT-PCR on the TCR CDR3 using the HTBI primer set. TCRdb reprocessed the multiplex PCR reads with MiXCR, giving one entry per CDR3 protein. The sample carries under 700,000 distinct CDR3 sequences, more than 45% recorded once. V is TRBV7-9 and J is TRBJ2-2; perhaps D is TRBD1 or TRBD2 (5 bases each). The clonotype was recovered from a woman aged 18-29 years with Graves' hyperthyroidism. The sample taken for sequencing was peripheral blood or thyroid tissue (not recorded which). In nucleotides, the CDR3 is TGTGCCAGCATGTTCTCGAGGGGTTTT. Protein: CASMFSRGF.